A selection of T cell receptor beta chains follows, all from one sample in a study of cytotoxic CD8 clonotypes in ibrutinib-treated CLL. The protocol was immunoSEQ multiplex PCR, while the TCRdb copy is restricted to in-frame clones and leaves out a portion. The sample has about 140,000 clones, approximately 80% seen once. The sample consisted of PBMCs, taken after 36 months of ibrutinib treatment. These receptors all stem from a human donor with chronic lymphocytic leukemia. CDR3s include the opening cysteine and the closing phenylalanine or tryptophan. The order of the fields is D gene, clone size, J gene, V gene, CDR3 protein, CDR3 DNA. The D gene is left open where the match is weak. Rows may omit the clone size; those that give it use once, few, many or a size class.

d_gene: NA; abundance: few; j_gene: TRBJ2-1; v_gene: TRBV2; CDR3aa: CASSESRVNNLYNEQFF; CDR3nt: TGTGCCAGCAGTGAAAGTCGGGTGAACAACCTCTACAATGAGCAGTTCTTC
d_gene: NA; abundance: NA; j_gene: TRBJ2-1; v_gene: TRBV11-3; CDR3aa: CASSLGGSYNEQFF; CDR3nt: TGTGCCAGCTCTTTAGGGGGCTCCTACAATGAGCAGTTCTTC
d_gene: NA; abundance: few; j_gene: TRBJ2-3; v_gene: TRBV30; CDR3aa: CAWSRGVSSTDTQYF; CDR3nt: TGTGCCTGGTCCCGAGGGGTATCTAGCACAGATACGCAGTATTTT
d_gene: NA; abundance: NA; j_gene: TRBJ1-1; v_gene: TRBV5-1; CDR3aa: CASSLVPGEAFF; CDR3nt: TGCGCCAGCAGCTTGGTACCTGGTGAAGCTTTCTTT
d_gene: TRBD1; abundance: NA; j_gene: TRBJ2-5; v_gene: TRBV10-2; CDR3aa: CASSEQGGQETQYF; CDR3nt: TGCGCCAGCAGTGAACAGGGGGGCCAAGAGACCCAGTACTTC
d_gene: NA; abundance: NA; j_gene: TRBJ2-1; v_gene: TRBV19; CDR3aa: CASRPNSGQFNEQFF; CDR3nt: TGTGCCAGTAGACCTAATTCTGGACAATTCAATGAGCAGTTCTTC
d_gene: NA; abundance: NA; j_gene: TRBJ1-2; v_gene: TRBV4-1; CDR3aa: CASSQEGGGWGGYTF; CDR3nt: TGCGCCAGCAGCCAAGAAGGGGGAGGGTGGGGTGGCTACACCTTC
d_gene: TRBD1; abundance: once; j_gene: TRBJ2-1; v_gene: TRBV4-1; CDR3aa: CASSQTGTAFYNEQFF; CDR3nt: TGCGCCAGCAGCCAAACCGGGACAGCTTTCTACAATGAGCAGTTCTTC
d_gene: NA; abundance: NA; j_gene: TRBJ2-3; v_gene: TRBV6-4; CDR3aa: CASSPGASDTQYF; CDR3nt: TGTGCCAGCAGTCCGGGGGCTTCAGATACGCAGTATTTT
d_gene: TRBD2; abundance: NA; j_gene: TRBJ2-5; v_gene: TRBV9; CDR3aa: CASSVGPGDYGETQYF; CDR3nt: TGTGCCAGCAGCGTAGGTCCGGGGGACTACGGGGAGACCCAGTACTTC
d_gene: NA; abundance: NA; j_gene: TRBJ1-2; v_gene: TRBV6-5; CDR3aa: CASRPMLGGNGYTF; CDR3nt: TGTGCCAGCAGACCTATGCTCGGCGGGAATGGCTACACCTTC
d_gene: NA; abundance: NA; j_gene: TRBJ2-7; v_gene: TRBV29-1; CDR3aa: CSVEGSVGEQYF; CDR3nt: TGCAGCGTTGAGGGCAGTGTAGGGGAGCAGTACTTC
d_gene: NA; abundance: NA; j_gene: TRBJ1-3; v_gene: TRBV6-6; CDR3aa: CASSYSTTHSGNTIYF; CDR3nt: TGTGCCAGCAGTTACTCGACTACACACTCTGGAAACACCATATATTTT
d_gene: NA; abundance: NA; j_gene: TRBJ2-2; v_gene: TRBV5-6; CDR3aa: CASSQGPGVGELFF; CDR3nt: TGTGCCAGCAGCCAAGGCCCGGGAGTCGGGGAGCTGTTTTTT
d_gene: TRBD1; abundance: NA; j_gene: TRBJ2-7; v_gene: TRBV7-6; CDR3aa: CASSATGQSYEQYF; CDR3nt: TGTGCCAGCAGCGCCACGGGACAGAGTTACGAGCAGTACTTC
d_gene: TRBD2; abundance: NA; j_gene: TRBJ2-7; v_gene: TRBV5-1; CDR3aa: CASSQIGGEGYEQYF; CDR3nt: TGCGCCAGCAGCCAAATCGGGGGGGAAGGCTACGAGCAGTACTTC
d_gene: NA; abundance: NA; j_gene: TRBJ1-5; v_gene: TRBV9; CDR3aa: CASSVGSNQPQHF; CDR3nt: TGTGCCAGCAGCGTAGGGAGTAATCAGCCCCAGCATTTT
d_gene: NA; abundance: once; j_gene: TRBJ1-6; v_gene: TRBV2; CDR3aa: CASSQGSYNSPLHF; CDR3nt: TGTGCCAGCAGTCAGGGCTCCTATAATTCACCCCTCCACTTT
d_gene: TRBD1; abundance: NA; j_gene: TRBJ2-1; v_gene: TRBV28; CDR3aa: CASTTGGSYNEQFF; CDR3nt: TGTGCCAGCACGACAGGGGGCTCCTACAATGAGCAGTTCTTC
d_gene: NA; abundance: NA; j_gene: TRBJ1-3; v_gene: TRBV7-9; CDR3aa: CASSRVWSGNTIYF; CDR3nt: TGTGCCAGCAGCCGGGTATGGTCTGGAAACACCATATATTTT
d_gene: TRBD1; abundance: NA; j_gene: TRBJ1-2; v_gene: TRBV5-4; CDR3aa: CASSLQGASGYTF; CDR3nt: TGTGCCAGCAGCTTACAGGGGGCTTCTGGCTACACCTTC
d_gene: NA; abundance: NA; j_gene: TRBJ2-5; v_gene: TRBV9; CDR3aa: CASSVSSGQETQYF; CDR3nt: TGTGCCAGCAGCGTGTCGTCAGGTCAAGAGACCCAGTACTTC
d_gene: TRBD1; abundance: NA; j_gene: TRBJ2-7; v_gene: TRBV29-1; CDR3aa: CSVSGGITYEQYF; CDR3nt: TGCAGCGTATCAGGGGGTATAACCTACGAGCAGTACTTC
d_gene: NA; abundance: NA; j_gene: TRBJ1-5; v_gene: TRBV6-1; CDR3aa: CASSHYRANQPQHF; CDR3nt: TGTGCCAGCAGTCACTACAGGGCTAATCAGCCCCAGCATTTT
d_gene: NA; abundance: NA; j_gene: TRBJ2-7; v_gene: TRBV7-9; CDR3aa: CASSSRETGYTYEQYF; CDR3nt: TGTGCCAGCAGCTCAAGAGAGACAGGATATACCTACGAGCAGTACTTC
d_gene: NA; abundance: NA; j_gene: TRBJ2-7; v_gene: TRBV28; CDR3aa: CASSLSHLRSREQYF; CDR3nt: TGTGCCAGCAGTTTATCACACCTTAGATCCCGCGAGCAGTACTTC
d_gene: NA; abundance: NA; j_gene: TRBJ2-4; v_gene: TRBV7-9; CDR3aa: CASSSVPAQGNIQYF; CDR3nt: TGTGCCAGCAGCTCTGTACCGGCCCAGGGAAACATTCAGTACTTC
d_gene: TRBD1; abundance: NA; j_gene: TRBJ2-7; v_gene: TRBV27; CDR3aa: CASSRGGRVFSYEQYF; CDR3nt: TGTGCCAGCAGCCGAGGGGGCCGGGTATTCTCCTACGAGCAGTACTTC